This T cell receptor (beta chain) was observed in a study of blood T cell repertoires in COVID-19. Study information: Sites in the United States, Italy and Spain provided acute and convalescent COVID-19 samples. PBMCs, B-cell-depleted T cells, or T cells provided the cDNA or gDNA that made up the material.

The V segment lost 5 bases and the J segment 7 bases; nucleotides outside the gene matches: 2. CDR3 length: 12 residues. Germline V lookup: CDR1 SQVTM, CDR2 ANQGSEA. How the authors handled the data: How many nucleated cells were present was estimated from reference gene primer amplification. Profiled with immunoSEQ multiplex PCR; TCRdb holds only in-frame clones, not every one. The DNA was the basis for D and trimming; V, J and clone size are from that table. In the table there are 150,000 to 200,000 clones, more than 85% of which are singletons. The material sequenced was PBMCs or T cells enriched from blood (not recorded which). This receptor was taken from a human donor with acute COVID-19. The donor label of this sample is uncertain. The J gene is TRBJ1-4, the V gene TRBV29-1; 9 nucleotides agree with TRBD1. The DNA for the CDR3 is TGCAGCGTTTCGACAGGGGGTGAAAAACTGTTTTTT. It codes for CSVSTGGEKLFF.